One sample yielded the 20 T cell receptor beta chains listed below, sequenced in a study of regulatory T cells in long-lasting Graves disease. Building the TCR beta libraries relied on iRepertoire HTBI primers, and CDR3 regions underwent Arm-PCR. MiXCR, run by TCRdb on the multiplex PCR reads, gives a single entry per CDR3 protein. The sample consists of just over 600,000 distinct CDR3 sequences, 16% of them appearing once. Time point in this sample: newly diagnosed GD, antithyroid drugs for less than 3 months. Extracted PBMC RNA gave rise to the TCR library. These same records also appear under a second study, on T cells in Graves' hyperthyroidism and ophthalmopathy.

The sample was peripheral blood mononuclear cells (PBMCs), taken at new diagnosis, from a patient treated with antithyroid drugs. These receptor sequences come from a young woman with Graves disease.

This clonotype has more than one count but fewer than ten. The chain has TRBV10-3 and TRBJ2-3; D not resolved. V shed 5 bases and J shed 2 bases, with 8 bases lying between them. The CDR3 has 13 amino acids. Germline V lookup: CDR1 ENHRY, CDR2 SYGVKD. As DNA, the CDR3 is TGTGCCATCAGTCTTGGATTCACAGATACGCAGTATTTT. Translating gives CAISLGFTDTQYF.

The table lists this clonotype with many counts. The chain employs TRBV20-1 and TRBJ1-5, with 10 bases lining up with TRBD1. The germline V gene has CDR1 DFQATT and CDR2 SNEGSKA (reference sequence). With V trimmed by 4 bases and J by 3 bases, 6 bases remained unmatched. This CDR3 spans 15 amino acids. The CDR3 here is CSATMTGGINQPQHF. The CDR3 DNA follows: TGCAGTGCTACTATGACAGGGGGCATCAATCAGCCCCAGCATTTT.

This clonotype has at least ten counts. The chain is built from TRBV28 and TRBJ2-1; no reliable D call. This CDR3 spans 16 amino acids. The germline V gene has CDR1 MDHEN and CDR2 SYDVKM. Trimming pared 2 bases from V and 5 bases from J, leaving 16 bases between. The CDR3 sequence is CASSLGGVGGDNEQFF. In nucleotides, the CDR3 is TGTGCCAGCAGTTTAGGTGGGGTGGGCGGAGACAATGAGCAGTTCTTC. The variable domain in full, with the rest retrieved from reference TRBV28 and TRBJ2-1, is DVKVTQSSRYLVKRTGEKVFLECVQDMDHENMFWYRQDPGLGLRLIYFSYDVKMKEKGDIPEGYSVSREKKERFSLILESASTNQTSMYLCASSLGGVGGDNEQFFGPGTRLTVL.

This clonotype has only a few counts. The chain has TRBV5-1 and TRBJ1-3; no clear D. The germline gives CDR1 SGHRS, CDR2 YFSETQ. Trimming took 0 bases from V and 5 from J, leaving 9 bases between them. This CDR3 is 14 amino acids long. CDR3 amino acids: CASSLDGERNTIYF. CDR3 bases: TGCGCCAGCAGCTTGGACGGGGAGAGAAACACCATATATTTT.

This clonotype was seen more than once but under ten times. This chain joins TRBV7-9 and TRBJ2-7; TRBD2 might be the D (6 bases). The CDR3 is 14 residues long. CDR1 and CDR2 from the germline V gene are SEHNR and FQNEAQ (reference sequence). V dropped 5 bases and J dropped 0 bases, with 11 bases sitting between them. CDR3: CASSPGAPSYEQYF. The CDR3 DNA follows: TGTGCCAGCAGCCCGGGAGCACCCTCCTACGAGCAGTACTTC.

This clonotype came up a few times. The chain's CDR3 is CAWGSVPRGSPLHF. The DNA for the CDR3 is TGTGCCTGGGGCTCCGTTCCTCGGGGGTCACCCCTCCACTTT. This chain connects TRBV30 to TRBJ1-6, with D perhaps matching TRBD1 (5 bases). There are 14 residues in the CDR3. Trimming cost V 5 bases and J 10 bases, with 18 bases left between them. Germline V gene lookup returns CDR1 GTSNPN and CDR2 SVGIG (reference sequence).

This clonotype was detected only a few times. The chain employs TRBV6-1 and TRBJ1-2; no firm D call. The CDR3 runs 10 residues. The V end was cut by 8 bases, the J end by 8 bases, with 9 bases between. Germline CDR1 is MNHNS and CDR2 is SASEGT. The CDR3 sequence: CASGSAGYTF. CDR3 sequence (DNA): TGTGCCAGCGGGTCCGCAGGCTACACCTTC.

Many counts were recorded for this clonotype. The chain links TRBV12-3 or TRBV12-4 to TRBJ2-1, with no clear D. The CDR3 has 15 amino acids. V gave up 2 bases and J gave up 0 bases, with 8 bases separating them. CDR3 region: CASSLLSPSYNEQFF. In DNA, the CDR3 is TGTGCCAGCAGTTTATTGAGCCCCTCCTACAATGAGCAGTTCTTC.

The rearrangement joins TRBV30 to TRBJ1-2; maybe TRBD1 (5 bases). The CDR3 has 13 amino acids. Trimming took 4 bases from V and 8 from J, leaving 17 bases between them. Germline assignment: CDR1 GTSNPN and CDR2 SVGIG (reference sequence). CDR3 sequence reads: CAWISQGTSGYTF. The CDR3 DNA is TGTGCCTGGATTTCTCAGGGTACGTCGGGCTACACCTTC.

This clonotype has at least ten counts. This chain joins TRBV2 and TRBJ1-2; D is unclear. V lost 9 bases to trimming and J lost 6 bases, with 11 bases between them. This CDR3 region has 11 residues. Looked up from germline, CDR1 is SNHLY and CDR2 is FYNNEI. The DNA for the CDR3 is TGTGCCAGACACGGCGGGGATGGCTACACCTTC. It specifies CARHGGDGYTF.

The chain employs TRBV3-1 and TRBJ2-1; TRBD2 matches 13 bases. The J call may be mistaken, given a closer DNA end match to TRBJ2-5. The CDR3 has 18 residues. CDR1 and CDR2 (germline): LGHDT, YNNKEL (reference sequence). CDR3 DNA sequence: TGTGCCAGCAGCCAAGGACTAGCGGGGGGACTACTCCAAGAGACCCAGTACTTC. Its translation is CASSQGLAGGLLQETQYF.

This chain joins TRBV5-1 and TRBJ2-3; TRBD2 might be the D (5 bases). The CDR3 has 16 residues. V lost 6 bases to trimming and J lost 0 bases, with 17 bases between them. Germline CDR1 reads SGHRS; CDR2 reads YFSETQ. In nucleotides, the CDR3 is TGCGCCAGCACCTTCGAAGCGGATCTTAGCACAGATACGCAGTATTTT. This codes for CASTFEADLSTDTQYF.

This clonotype was recorded a few times. The J gene is TRBJ2-7, the V gene TRBV19; TRBD1 matches 8 bases. Looked up from germline, CDR1 is LNHDA and CDR2 is SQIVND (reference sequence). This CDR3 has 15 amino acids. After removal of 6 bases from V and 2 bases from J, the junction contained 9 bases not matched to a gene. The CDR3 DNA is TGTGCCAGTAGCCCAACGGGACAGGCAACCTACGAGCAGTACTTC. Its translation: CASSPTGQATYEQYF.

This clonotype was counted at least ten times. The chain couples TRBV28 to TRBJ1-5; TRBD1 agrees at 8 bases. Germline V gene lookup returns CDR1 MDHEN and CDR2 SYDVKM. The trim removed 6 bases at V and 1 base at J, leaving 5 bases unmatched. There are 15 residues in the CDR3. CDR3 sequence: CASSWAGGSNQPQHF. The CDR3 region has the DNA TGTGCCAGCAGCTGGGCAGGGGGCAGCAATCAGCCCCAGCATTTT.

A few counts support this clonotype. The chain uses TRBV5-8 and TRBJ2-7; D unresolved. The length of the CDR3 is 16 residues. Germline V lookup: CDR1 SGHTS, CDR2 YDEGEE. Trimming removed 4 bases from V and 3 bases from J, with 20 bases in between. The CDR3 sequence is CASSVPRDLGGYEQYF. The CDR3 nucleotides are TGTGCCAGCAGCGTACCTAGGGATTTAGGCGGCTACGAGCAGTACTTC.

This clonotype was found a few times. The chain uses TRBV6-2 or TRBV6-3 and TRBJ2-7, with 11 bases fitting TRBD1. Germline CDR1 reads MNHEY; CDR2 reads SVGEGT. The CDR3 is 15 amino acids. The V gene end was trimmed by 4 bases and the J gene end by 5 bases; junction bases not matched to a gene: 7. CDR3 region: CASSSAGQGAHEQYF. The CDR3 nucleotides are TGTGCCAGCAGTTCGGCTGGACAGGGGGCTCACGAGCAGTACTTC.

This clonotype was detected only once. Its ends do not fully match the called genes, so a read error is possible. V usage is TRBV4-1 and J usage is TRBJ1-5; D remains unclear. This CDR3 is 14 amino acids long. Per germline, CDR1 MGHRA and CDR2 YSYEKL. CDR3 sequence reads: CTSSKEPLNQPQHF. In DNA, the CDR3 is TGCACCAGCAGCAAAGAACCCCTAAATCAGCCCCAGCATTTT.

The rearrangement uses TRBV5-4 and TRBJ2-7; D gene uncertain. The CDR3 spans 14 residues. V lost 0 bases to trimming and J lost 3 bases, with 10 bases between them. Germline V gene lookup returns CDR1 SGHNT and CDR2 YYREEE (reference sequence). CDR3 DNA sequence: TGTGCCAGCAGCTTGGATTTCGCGGTCTACGAGCAGTACTTC. It codes for CASSLDFAVYEQYF.

The table lists this clonotype with a few counts. J is TRBJ1-4 and V is TRBV5-8, with 8 bases matching TRBD1. Germline trimming cut 3 bases from V and 0 bases from J; bases unmatched to any gene: 10. Germline CDR1 is SGHTS and CDR2 is YDEGEE. This CDR3 has 18 residues. CDR3 in DNA: TGTGCCAGCAGCTCGGGGACAGGCGCACTCCCAACTAATGAAAAACTGTTTTTT. Translated, it gives CASSSGTGALPTNEKLFF.

Comment on this clonotype: Only one base separates this from a far larger clonotype, so it likely reflects a read error. The rearrangement uses TRBV12-3 or TRBV12-4 and TRBJ1-5, with TRBD1 matching over 7 bases. With 10 bases clipped from V and 0 bases from J, the junction kept 9 bases outside the gene matches. The CDR3 spans 15 residues. The CDR3 protein is CANIPGTDSNQPQHF. CDR3 sequence (DNA): TGTGCCAACATCCCCGGGACAGATAGCAATCAGCCCCAGCATTTT.